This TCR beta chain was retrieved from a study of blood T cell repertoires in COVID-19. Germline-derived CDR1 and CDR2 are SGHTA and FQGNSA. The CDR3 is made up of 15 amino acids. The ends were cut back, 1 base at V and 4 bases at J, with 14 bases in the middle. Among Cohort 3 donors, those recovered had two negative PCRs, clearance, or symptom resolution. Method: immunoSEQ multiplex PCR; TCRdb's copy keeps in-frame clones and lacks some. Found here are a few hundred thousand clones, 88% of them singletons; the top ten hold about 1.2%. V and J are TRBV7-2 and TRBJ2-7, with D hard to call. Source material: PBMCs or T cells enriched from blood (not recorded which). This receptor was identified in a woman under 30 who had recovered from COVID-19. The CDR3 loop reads CASSLDSGDPYEQYF. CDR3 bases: TGTGCCAGCAGCTTAGACTCAGGTGATCCGTACGAGCAGTACTTC.